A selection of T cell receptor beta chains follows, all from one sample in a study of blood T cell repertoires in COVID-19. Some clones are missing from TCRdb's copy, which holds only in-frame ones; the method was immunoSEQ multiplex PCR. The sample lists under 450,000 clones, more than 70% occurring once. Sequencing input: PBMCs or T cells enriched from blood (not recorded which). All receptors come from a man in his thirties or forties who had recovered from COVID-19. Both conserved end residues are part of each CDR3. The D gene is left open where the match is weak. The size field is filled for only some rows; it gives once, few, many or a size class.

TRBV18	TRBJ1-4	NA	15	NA	CASSPRERTGEKLFF	TGTGCCAGCTCACCAAGGGAGAGGACGGGGGAAAAACTGTTTTTT
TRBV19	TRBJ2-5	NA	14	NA	CASSTQGTRETQYF	TGTGCCAGTAGTACACAGGGCACTCGGGAGACCCAGTACTTC
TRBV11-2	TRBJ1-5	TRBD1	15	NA	CASSPDRVGNQPQHF	TGTGCCAGCAGCCCAGACAGGGTGGGAAATCAGCCCCAGCATTTT
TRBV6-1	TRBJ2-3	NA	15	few	CASSEVPTAEMTQYF	TGTGCCAGCAGTGAAGTCCCGACTGCAGAGATGACGCAGTATTTT
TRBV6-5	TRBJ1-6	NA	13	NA	CASSRTENSPLHF	TGTGCCAGCAGTAGGACAGAAAATTCACCCCTCCACTTT
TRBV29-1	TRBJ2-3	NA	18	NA	CSVEEGADLKAFTDTQYF	TGCAGCGTTGAAGAGGGGGCAGACCTTAAAGCCTTCACAGATACGCAGTATTTT
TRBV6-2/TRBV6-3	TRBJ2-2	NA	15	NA	CASSYSGGYTGELFF	TGTGCCAGCAGTTACTCGGGGGGATACACCGGGGAGCTGTTTTTT
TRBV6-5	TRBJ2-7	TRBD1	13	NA	CASSYSDRVDPYF	TGTGCCAGCAGTTACTCCGACAGGGTCGATCCGTACTTC
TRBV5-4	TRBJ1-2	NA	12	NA	CASSFGRDGYTF	TGTGCCAGCAGCTTCGGCCGGGATGGCTACACCTTC
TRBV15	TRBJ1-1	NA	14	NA	CATSRLAVNTEAFF	TGTGCCACCAGCAGATTGGCGGTGAACACTGAAGCTTTCTTT
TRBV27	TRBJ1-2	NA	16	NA	CASTDRPPGMVYGYTF	TGTGCCAGCACTGACAGGCCCCCAGGGATGGTCTATGGCTACACCTTC
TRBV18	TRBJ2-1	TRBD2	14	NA	CASSPPSGGNEQFF	TGTGCCAGCTCACCACCGTCGGGGGGCAATGAGCAGTTCTTC
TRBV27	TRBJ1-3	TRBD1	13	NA	CASRGQGGNTIYF	TGTGCCAGCAGGGGACAGGGGGGAAACACCATATATTTT
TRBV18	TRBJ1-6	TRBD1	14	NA	CASSPTGVDSPLHF	TGTGCCAGCTCACCGACAGGGGTGGATTCACCCCTCCACTTT
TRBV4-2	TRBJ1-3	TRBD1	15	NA	CASSQVQGTGNTIYF	TGTGCCAGCAGCCAAGTACAGGGGACTGGAAACACCATATATTTT
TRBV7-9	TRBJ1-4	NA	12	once	CASSLYDEKLFF	TGTGCCAGCAGCTTATATGATGAAAAACTGTTTTTT
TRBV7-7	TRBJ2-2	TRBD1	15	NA	CASRAGTVSTGELFF	TGTGCCAGCAGGGCCGGGACAGTATCCACCGGGGAGCTGTTTTTT
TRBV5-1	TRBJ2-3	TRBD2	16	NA	CASSWNLAGGADTQYF	TGCGCCAGCAGCTGGAACCTAGCGGGGGGTGCAGATACGCAGTATTTT
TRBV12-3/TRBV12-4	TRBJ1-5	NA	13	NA	CASTRGGHQPQHF	TGTGCCAGCACGAGGGGGGGTCATCAGCCCCAGCATTTT
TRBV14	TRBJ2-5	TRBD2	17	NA	CASSQDPLAGGHATQYF	TGTGCCAGCAGCCAAGACCCGCTAGCGGGGGGGCATGCGACCCAGTACTTC
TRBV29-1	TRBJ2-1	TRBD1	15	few	CSVPTRTGWDNEQFF	TGCAGCGTGCCCACCCGGACAGGATGGGACAATGAGCAGTTCTTC
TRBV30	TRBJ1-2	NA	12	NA	CAWSDPYTGYTF	TGTGCCTGGAGTGACCCCTATACTGGCTACACCTTC
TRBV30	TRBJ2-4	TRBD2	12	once	CAWGPRGDIQYF	TGTGCCTGGGGACCCCGGGGGGACATTCAGTACTTC
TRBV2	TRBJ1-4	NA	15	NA	CASSKLDRVNEKLFF	TGTGCCAGCAGTAAGCTAGACCGAGTTAATGAAAAACTGTTTTTT
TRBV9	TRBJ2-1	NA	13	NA	CASSGQGFHEQFF	TGTGCCAGCAGCGGGCAGGGTTTCCATGAGCAGTTCTTC
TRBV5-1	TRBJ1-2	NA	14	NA	CASSTGETSYGYTF	TGCGCCAGCAGCACGGGGGAGACTTCGTATGGCTACACCTTC
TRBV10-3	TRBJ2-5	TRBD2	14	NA	CAISPSGVKETQYF	TGTGCCATCAGTCCTAGCGGGGTAAAAGAGACCCAGTACTTC
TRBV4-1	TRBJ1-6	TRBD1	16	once	CASSQPRGLNNSPLHF	TGCGCCAGCAGCCAGCCCAGGGGGCTAAATAATTCACCCCTCCACTTT
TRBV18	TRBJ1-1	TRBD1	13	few	CASSPGTVTEAFF	TGTGCCAGCTCACCAGGGACAGTCACTGAAGCTTTCTTT